This T cell receptor (beta chain) came from a study of tumor and adjacent non-tumor tissue in lung cancer. At the level of the study: About 4.17 million productive TCRbeta reads were obtained per sample on average.

Three rounds of nested PCR, following a modified ARM-PCR protocol, produced the TCRbeta library. TCRdb reanalysed the multiplex PCR reads using MiXCR and keeps one entry per CDR3 protein. The sample holds over 100,000 distinct CDR3 sequences, 60% to 65% seen once. Germline lookup yields CDR1 SQVTM and CDR2 ANQGSEA. CDR3 length: 14 residues. RNA was extracted from bulk tissue without any cell sorting. Distant lung tissue was collected more than 3 cm away from the tumor edge. Study results and caveats: Tumor tissue had significantly higher TCR diversity than normal lung. Shorter survival was associated with higher TCR diversity in tumors. Top 100 clones took a larger repertoire share in normal lung.

Turning to this clonotype: The antigen is not known. A read error may account for a junction end that differs from germline.

Sequenced sample: distant non-tumor lung tissue. The sequence was obtained from a man between 60 and 75 years old with non-small cell lung cancer. The chain carries TRBV29-1 and TRBJ2-5, with D perhaps matching TRBD2 (5 bases). CDR3 bases: TGCAGCGTCTCTGGACTGCGATTATTGGAGAGCCAGTACTTC. Encoded protein: CSVSGLRLLESQYF.